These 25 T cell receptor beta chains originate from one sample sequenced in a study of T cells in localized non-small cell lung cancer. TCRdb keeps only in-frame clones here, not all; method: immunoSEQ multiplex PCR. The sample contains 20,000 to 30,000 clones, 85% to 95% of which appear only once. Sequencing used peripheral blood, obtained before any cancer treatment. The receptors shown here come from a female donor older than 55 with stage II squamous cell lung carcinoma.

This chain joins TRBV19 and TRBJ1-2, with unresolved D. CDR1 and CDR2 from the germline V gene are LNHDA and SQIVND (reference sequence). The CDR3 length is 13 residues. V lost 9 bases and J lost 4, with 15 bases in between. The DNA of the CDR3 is TGTGCCAGCATAGTCGCCGAGGGCTATGGCTACACCTTC. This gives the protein CASIVAEGYGYTF.

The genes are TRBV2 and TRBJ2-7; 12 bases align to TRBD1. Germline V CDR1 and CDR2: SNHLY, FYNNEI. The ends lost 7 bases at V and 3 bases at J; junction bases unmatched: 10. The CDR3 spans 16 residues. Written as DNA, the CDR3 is TGTGCCAGCAACTCCGAGGGGACAGGGGGCTACTACGAGCAGTACTTC. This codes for CASNSEGTGGYYEQYF. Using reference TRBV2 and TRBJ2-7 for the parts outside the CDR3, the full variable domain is EPEVTQTPSHQVTQMGQEVILRCVPISNHLYFYWYRQILGQKVEFLVSFYNNEISEKSEIFDDQFSVERPDGSNFTLKIRSTKLEDSAMYFCASNSEGTGGYYEQYFGPGTRLTVT.

In DNA, the CDR3 is TGTGCCAGTAGTCCTCTGGGACAGCAATACAATGAGCAGTTCTTC. Translated, it gives CASSPLGQQYNEQFF. The chain uses TRBV19 and TRBJ2-1, with 7 positions matching TRBD1. V gave up 5 bases and J gave up 4 bases; unmatched junction bases: 8. The germline gives CDR1 LNHDA, CDR2 SQIVND (reference sequence). This CDR3 contains 15 residues. Using reference TRBV19 and TRBJ2-1 for the parts outside the CDR3, the full variable domain is DGGITQSPKYLFRKEGQNVTLSCEQNLNHDAMYWYRQDPGQGLRLIYYSQIVNDFQKGDIAEGYSVSREKKESFPLTVTSAQKNPTAFYLCASSPLGQQYNEQFFGPGTRLTVL.

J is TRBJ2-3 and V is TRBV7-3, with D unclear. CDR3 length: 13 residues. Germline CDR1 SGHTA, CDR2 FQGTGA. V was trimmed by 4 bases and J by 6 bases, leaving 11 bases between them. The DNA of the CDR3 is TGTGCCAGCAGCTCGGTCACCGAGGATACGCAGTATTTT. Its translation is CASSSVTEDTQYF.

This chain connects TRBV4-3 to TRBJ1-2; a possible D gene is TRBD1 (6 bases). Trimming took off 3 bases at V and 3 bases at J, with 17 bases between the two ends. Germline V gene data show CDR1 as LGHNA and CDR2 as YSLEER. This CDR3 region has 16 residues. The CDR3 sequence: CASSQTNRQGYYGYTF. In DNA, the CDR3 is TGCGCCAGCAGCCAGACCAACCGGCAGGGGTACTATGGCTACACCTTC.

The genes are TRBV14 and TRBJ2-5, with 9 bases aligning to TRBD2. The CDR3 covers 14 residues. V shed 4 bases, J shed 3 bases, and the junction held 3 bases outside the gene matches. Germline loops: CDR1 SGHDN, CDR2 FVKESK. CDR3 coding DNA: TGTGCCAGCAGCCGCCGACTAGCGGAAGAGACCCAGTACTTC. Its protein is CASSRRLAEETQYF.

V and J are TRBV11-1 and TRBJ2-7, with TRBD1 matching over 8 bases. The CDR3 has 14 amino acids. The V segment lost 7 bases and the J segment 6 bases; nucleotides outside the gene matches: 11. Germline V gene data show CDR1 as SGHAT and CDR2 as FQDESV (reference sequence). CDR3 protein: CASKNRTGSGEQYF. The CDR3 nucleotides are TGTGCCAGCAAAAATCGGACAGGGTCAGGCGAGCAGTACTTC.

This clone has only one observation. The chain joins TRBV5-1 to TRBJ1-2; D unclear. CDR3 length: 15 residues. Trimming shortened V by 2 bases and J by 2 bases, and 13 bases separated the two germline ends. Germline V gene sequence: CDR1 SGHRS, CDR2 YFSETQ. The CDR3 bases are TGCGCCAGCAGCTTTTCGTCCGCTCTCAACTATGGCTACACCTTC. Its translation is CASSFSSALNYGYTF.

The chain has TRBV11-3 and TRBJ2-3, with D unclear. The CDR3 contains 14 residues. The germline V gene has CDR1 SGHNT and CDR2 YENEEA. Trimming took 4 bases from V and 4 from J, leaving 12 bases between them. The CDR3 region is CASSSPISPDTQYF. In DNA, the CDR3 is TGTGCCAGCAGCTCCCCTATTAGCCCAGATACGCAGTATTTT.

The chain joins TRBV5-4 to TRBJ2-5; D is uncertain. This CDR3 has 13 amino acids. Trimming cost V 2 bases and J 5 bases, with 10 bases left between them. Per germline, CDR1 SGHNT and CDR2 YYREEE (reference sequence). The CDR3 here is CASSLPNPETQYF. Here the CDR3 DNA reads TGTGCCAGCAGCTTACCCAATCCGGAGACCCAGTACTTC.

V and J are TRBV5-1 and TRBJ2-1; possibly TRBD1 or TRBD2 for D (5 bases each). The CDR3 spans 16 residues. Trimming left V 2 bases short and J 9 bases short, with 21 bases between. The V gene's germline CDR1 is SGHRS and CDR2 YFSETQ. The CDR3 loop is CASSFGTLGVTVEQFF. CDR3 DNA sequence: TGCGCCAGCAGCTTCGGCACCCTGGGGGTCACGGTTGAGCAGTTCTTC.

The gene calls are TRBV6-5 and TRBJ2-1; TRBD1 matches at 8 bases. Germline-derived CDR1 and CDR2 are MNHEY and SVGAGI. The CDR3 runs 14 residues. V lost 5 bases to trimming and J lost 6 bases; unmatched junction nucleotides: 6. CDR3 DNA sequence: TGTGCCAGCAGTCGGGACAGGCAGGGCAATGAGCAGTTCTTC. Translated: CASSRDRQGNEQFF.

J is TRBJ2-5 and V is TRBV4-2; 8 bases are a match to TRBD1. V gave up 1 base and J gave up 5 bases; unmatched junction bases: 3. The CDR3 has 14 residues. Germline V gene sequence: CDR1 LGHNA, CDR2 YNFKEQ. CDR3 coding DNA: TGTGCCAGCAGCCAAGCAGGGGGCGATGAGACCCAGTACTTC. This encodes CASSQAGGDETQYF.

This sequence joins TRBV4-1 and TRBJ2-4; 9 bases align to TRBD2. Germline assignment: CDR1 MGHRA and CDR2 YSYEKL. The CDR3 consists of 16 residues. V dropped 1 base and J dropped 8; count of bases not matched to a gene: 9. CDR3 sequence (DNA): TGCGCCAGCAGCCAAGTAGAGCGGGAGGTGGTGGACATTCAGTACTTC. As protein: CASSQVEREVVDIQYF.

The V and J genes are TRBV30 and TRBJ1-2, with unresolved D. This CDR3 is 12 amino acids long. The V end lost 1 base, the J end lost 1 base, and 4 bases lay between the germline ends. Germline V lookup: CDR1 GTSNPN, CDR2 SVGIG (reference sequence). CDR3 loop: CAWSGINYGYTF. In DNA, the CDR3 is TGTGCCTGGAGTGGAATTAACTATGGCTACACCTTC.

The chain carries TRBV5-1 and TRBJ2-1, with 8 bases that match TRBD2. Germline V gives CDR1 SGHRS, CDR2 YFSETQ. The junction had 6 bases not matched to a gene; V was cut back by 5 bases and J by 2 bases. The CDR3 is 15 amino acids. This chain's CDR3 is CASRGAGDAYNEQFF. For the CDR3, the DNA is TGCGCCAGCAGAGGAGCGGGAGATGCCTACAATGAGCAGTTCTTC.

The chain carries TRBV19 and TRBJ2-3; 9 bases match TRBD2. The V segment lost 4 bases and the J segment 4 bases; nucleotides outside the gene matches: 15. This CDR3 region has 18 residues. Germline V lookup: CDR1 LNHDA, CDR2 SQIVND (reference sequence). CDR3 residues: CASSTPRLEAGGADTQYF. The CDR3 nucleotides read TGTGCCAGTAGTACACCGCGCCTCGAAGCGGGAGGCGCAGATACGCAGTATTTT.

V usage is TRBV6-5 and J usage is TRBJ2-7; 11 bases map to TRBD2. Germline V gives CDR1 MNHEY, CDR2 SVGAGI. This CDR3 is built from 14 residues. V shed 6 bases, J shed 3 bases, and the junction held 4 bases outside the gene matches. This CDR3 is CASRDSGRDYEQYF. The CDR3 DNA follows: TGTGCCAGCAGGGATAGCGGGAGGGACTACGAGCAGTACTTC.

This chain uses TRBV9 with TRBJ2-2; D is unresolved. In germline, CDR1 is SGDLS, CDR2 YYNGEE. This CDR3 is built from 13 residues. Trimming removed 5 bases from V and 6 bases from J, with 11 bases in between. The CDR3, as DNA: TGTGCCAGCAGTGCTATGCACGCCGGGGAGCTGTTTTTT. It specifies CASSAMHAGELFF.

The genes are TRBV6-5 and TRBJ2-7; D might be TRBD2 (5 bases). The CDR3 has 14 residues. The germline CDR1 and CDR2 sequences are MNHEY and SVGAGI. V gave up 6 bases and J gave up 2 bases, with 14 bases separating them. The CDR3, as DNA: TGTGCCAGCAGACGTGACCCTAGCCCCTACGAGCAGTACTTC. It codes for CASRRDPSPYEQYF.

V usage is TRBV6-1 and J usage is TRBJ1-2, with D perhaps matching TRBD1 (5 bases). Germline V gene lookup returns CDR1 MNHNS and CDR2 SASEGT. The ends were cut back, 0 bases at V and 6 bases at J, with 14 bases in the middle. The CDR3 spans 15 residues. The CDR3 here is CASSEAGPGLNGYTF. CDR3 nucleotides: TGTGCCAGCAGTGAAGCGGGGCCAGGGCTTAATGGCTACACCTTC.

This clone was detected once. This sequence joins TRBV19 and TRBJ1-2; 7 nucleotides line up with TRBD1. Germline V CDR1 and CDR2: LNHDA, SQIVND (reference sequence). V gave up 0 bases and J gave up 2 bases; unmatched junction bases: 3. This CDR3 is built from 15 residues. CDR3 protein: CASSIDQTGNYGYTF. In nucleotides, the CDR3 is TGTGCCAGTAGTATAGATCAGACAGGGAACTATGGCTACACCTTC.

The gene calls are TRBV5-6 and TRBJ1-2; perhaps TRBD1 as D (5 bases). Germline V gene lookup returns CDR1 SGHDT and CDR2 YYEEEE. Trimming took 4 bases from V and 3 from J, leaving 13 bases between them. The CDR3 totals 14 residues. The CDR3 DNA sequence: TGTGCCAGCAGCCCCTTGGGCAGGGACTATGGCTACACCTTC. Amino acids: CASSPLGRDYGYTF. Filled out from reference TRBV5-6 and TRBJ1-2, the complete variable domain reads DAGVTQSPTHLIKTRGQQVTLRCSPKSGHDTVSWYQQALGQGPQFIFQYYEEEERQRGNFPDRFSGHQFPNYSSELNVNALLLGDSALYLCASSPLGRDYGYTFGSGTRLTVV.

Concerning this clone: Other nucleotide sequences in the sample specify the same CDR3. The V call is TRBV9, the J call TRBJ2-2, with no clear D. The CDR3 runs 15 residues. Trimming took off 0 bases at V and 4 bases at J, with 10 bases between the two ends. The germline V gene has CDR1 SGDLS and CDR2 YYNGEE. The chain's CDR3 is CASSVDWWVTGELFF. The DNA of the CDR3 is TGTGCCAGCAGCGTAGACTGGTGGGTCACCGGGGAGCTGTTTTTT.

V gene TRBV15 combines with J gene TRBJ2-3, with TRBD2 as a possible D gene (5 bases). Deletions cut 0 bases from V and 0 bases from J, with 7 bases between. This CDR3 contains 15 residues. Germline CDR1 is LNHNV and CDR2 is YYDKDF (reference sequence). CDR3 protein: CATSREGGSTDTQYF. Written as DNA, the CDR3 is TGTGCCACCAGCAGAGAAGGAGGAAGCACAGATACGCAGTATTTT.